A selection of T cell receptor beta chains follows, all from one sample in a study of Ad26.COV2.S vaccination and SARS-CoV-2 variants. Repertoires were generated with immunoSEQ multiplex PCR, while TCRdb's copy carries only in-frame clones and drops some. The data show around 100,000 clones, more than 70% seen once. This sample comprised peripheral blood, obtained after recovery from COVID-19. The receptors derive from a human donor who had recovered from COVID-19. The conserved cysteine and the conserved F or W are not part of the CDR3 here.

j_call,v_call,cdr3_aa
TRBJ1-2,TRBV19,ASGDRGFYGYT
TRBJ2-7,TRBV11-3,ASSLVRVDRSYEQY
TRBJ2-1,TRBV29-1,SVGFSSVAIEQF
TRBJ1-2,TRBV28,ASTSRRGGFGYT
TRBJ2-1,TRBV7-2,ASSLALGQGRGEQF
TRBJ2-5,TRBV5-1,ASSLVLGMETQY
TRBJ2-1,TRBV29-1,SVAWGEQF
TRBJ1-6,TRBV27,ASSFEAAQTSPLH
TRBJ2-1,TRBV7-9,ASSQDEQF
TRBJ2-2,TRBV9,ASSNLGPSTGELF
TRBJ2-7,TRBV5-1,ASTLGGSYEQY
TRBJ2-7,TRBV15,ATSTLDRPYEQY
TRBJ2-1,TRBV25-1,ASSVGTGASEQF
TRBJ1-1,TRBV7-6,ASSHKTGRNTEAF
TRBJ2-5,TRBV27,ASSGDTRRGEGRQETQY
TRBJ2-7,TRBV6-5,ASSYSSSYEQY
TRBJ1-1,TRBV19,ASTPGMRVTEAF
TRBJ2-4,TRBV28,ASSLGILFGDIQY
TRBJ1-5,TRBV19,ASTSPPGQGNQPQH
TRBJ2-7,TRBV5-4,ASGQGLYEQY